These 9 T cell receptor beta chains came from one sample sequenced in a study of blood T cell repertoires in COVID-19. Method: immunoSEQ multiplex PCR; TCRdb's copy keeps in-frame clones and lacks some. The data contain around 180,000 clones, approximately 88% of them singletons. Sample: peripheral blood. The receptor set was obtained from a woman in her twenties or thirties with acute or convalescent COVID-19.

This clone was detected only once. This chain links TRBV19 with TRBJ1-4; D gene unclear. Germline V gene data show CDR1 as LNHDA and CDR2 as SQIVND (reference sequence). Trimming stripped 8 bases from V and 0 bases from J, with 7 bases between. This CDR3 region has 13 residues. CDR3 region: CASSFATNEKLFF. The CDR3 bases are TGTGCCAGTTCTTTTGCAACTAATGAAAAACTGTTTTTT. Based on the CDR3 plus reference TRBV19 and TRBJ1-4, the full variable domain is DGGITQSPKYLFRKEGQNVTLSCEQNLNHDAMYWYRQDPGQGLRLIYYSQIVNDFQKGDIAEGYSVSREKKESFPLTVTSAQKNPTAFYLCASSFATNEKLFFGSGTQLSVL.

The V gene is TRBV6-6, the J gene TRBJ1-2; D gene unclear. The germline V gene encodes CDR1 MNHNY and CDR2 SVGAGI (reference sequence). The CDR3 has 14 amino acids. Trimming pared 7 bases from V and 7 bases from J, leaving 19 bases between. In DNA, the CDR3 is TGTGCCAGCAATCCTCAGGCCCTCTCTGGTGGCTACACCTTC. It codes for CASNPQALSGGYTF.

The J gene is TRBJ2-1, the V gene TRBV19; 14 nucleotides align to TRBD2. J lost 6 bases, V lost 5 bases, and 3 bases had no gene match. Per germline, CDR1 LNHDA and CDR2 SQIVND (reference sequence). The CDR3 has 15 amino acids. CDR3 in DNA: TGTGCCAGTAGTGCCGGGACTAGCGGGAGCAATGAGCAGTTCTTC. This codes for CASSAGTSGSNEQFF.

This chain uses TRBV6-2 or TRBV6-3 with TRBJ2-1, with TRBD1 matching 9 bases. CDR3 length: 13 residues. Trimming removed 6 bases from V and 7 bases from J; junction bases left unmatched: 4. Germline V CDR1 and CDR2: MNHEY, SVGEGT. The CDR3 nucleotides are TGTGCCAGCAGCTTACAGGGGGCAAATGAGCAGTTCTTC. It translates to CASSLQGANEQFF.

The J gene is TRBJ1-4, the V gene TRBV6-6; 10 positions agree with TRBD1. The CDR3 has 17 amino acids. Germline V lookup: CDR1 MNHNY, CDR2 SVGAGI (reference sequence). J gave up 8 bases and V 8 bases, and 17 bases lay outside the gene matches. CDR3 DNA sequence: TGTGCCAGCGGTCACCGACAGGGGGCTGGCACTATAGAAAAACTGTTTTTT. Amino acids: CASGHRQGAGTIEKLFF.

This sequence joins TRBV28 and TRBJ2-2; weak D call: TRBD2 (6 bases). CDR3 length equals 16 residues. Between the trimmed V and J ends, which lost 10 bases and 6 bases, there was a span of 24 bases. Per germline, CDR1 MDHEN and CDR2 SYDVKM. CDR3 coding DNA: TGTGCCATTACTTTAGGGACTGGAAAGGGGTCCGGGGAGCTGTTTTTT. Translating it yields CAITLGTGKGSGELFF.

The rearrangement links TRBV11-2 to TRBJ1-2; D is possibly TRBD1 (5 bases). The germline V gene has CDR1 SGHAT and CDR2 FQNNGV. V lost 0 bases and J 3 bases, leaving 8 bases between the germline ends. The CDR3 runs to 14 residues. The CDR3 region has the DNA TGTGCCAGCAGCTTAGACCAGGGTTACTATGGCTACACCTTC. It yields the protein CASSLDQGYYGYTF.

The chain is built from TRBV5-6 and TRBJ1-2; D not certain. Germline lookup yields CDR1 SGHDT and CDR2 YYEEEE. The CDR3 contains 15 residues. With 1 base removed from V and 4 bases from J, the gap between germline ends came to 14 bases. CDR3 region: CASSLSPNSPYGYTF. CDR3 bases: TGTGCCAGCAGCTTGTCGCCGAACAGCCCCTATGGCTACACCTTC.

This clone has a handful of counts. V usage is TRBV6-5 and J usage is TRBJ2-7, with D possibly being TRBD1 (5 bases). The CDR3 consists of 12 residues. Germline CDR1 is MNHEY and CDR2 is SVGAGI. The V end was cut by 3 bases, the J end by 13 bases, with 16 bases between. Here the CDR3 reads CASSYPQGRVYF. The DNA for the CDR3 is TGTGCCAGCAGTTATCCCCAGGGCAGAGTTTACTTC.